A selection of T cell receptor beta chains follows, all from one sample in a study of cytomegalovirus exposure and HLA in healthy donors. Sequencing was performed with immunoSEQ multiplex PCR; in TCRdb, only in-frame clones are kept and a portion is missing. The sample gives approximately 50,000 clones, approximately 83% of which show up once; approximately 4% is in the top ten. Specimen: PBMCs. The receptors derive from a man younger than 40 in good health and CMV-seronegative. CDR3s include the opening cysteine and the closing phenylalanine or tryptophan. Fields, in order: V gene, D gene, J gene, CDR3 DNA, CDR3 protein. A D gene is named only where the DNA matches it firmly.

TRBV2,TRBD1,TRBJ1-2,TGTGCCAGCATGGACAGGGTCTCCTATGGCTACACCTTC,CASMDRVSYGYTF
TRBV28,-,TRBJ1-2,TGTGCCAGCAGTGAGGCGAACTATGGCTACACCTTC,CASSEANYGYTF
TRBV9,-,TRBJ2-3,TGTGCCAGCAGCGTAGAGCCGGGGAGCACAGATACGCAGTATTTT,CASSVEPGSTDTQYF
TRBV5-4,TRBD1,TRBJ1-3,TGTGCCAGCAGCTTGGCGACAGGGAGGTTAACCTCTGGAAACACCATATATTTT,CASSLATGRLTSGNTIYF
TRBV9,TRBD2,TRBJ2-3,TGTGCCAGCAGCGTTGGGACTAGCGGTAGCACAGATACGCAGTATTTT,CASSVGTSGSTDTQYF
TRBV19,TRBD2,TRBJ2-2,TGTGCCAGTAGACCGGGGACTAGCACCCAAATTAAGGTCACCGGGGAGCTGTTTTTT,CASRPGTSTQIKVTGELFF
TRBV11-2,-,TRBJ1-2,TGTGCCAGCAGCTTAGATGGGGCCCGGGGCTACACCTTC,CASSLDGARGYTF
TRBV7-9,-,TRBJ2-5,TGTGCCAGCAGCTTAGCGGGAGGATGGGAGACCCAGTACTTC,CASSLAGGWETQYF
TRBV4-1,TRBD1,TRBJ1-2,TGCGCCAGCAGCCAAGGGGACAGCCAATATGGCTACACCTTC,CASSQGDSQYGYTF
TRBV9,-,TRBJ2-1,TGTGCCAGCAGCGTCCGGGACACAAGGGAATCAAATGAGCAGTTCTTC,CASSVRDTRESNEQFF
TRBV7-2,TRBD2,TRBJ2-2,TGTGCCAGCAGCCTCGTAGCGGGAGACACCGGGGAGCTGTTTTTT,CASSLVAGDTGELFF